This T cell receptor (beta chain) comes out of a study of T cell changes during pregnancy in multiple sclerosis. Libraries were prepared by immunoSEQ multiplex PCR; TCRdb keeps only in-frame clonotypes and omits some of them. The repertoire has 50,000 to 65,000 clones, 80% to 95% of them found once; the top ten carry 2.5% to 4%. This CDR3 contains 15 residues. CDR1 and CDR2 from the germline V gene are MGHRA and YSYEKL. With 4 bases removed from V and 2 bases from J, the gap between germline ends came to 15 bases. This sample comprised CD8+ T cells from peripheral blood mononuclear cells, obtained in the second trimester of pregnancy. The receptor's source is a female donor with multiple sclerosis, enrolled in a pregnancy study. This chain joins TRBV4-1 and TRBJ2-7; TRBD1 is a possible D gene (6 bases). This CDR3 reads CASSLQQGETYEQYF. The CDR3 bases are TGCGCCAGCAGCCTGCAACAGGGTGAAACCTACGAGCAGTACTTC.